A selection of T cell receptor beta chains follows, all from one sample in a study of CD8 T cells in ankylosing spondylitis. Using its own MiXCR run on the 5' RACE reads, TCRdb lists one record per CDR3 protein. This sample carries approximately 200,000 distinct CDR3 sequences, about 13% of them seen once, and the ten largest clones take 15% to 20%. Input material: blood, either unsorted or a sorted T cell fraction (not recorded which). The receptor set was obtained from a male donor with ankylosing spondylitis or in good health (not recorded which). The CDR3 runs from the conserved cysteine through the conserved F or W. D genes are given only for firm matches. Only part of the rows carry a size: once, few, many, or a class if the clone is expanded.

>13|.|TRBV29-1|TRBJ2-7|few
CSVEDPGWGEQYF
TGCAGCGTTGAAGATCCGGGGTGGGGTGAGCAGTACTTC
>15|.|TRBV18|TRBJ1-2|.
CASSPQPAGNYGYTF
TGTGCCAGCTCACCCCAACCGGCGGGGAACTATGGCTACACCTTC
>17|.|TRBV6-5|TRBJ2-2|few
CASSYVLMGRNTGELFF
TGTGCCAGCAGTTACGTATTGATGGGGAGGAACACCGGGGAGCTGTTTTTT
>13|.|TRBV7-9|TRBJ2-5|few
CASSLDGKETQYF
TGTGCCAGCAGCTTAGATGGGAAAGAGACCCAGTACTTC
>12|.|TRBV29-1|TRBJ1-2|.
CSVDKGSYGYTF
TGCAGCGTTGATAAGGGCAGCTATGGCTACACCTTC
>14|.|TRBV20-1|TRBJ2-2|.
CSTESGRNTGELFF
TGCAGTACTGAGAGCGGAAGGAACACCGGGGAGCTGTTTTTT
>17|TRBD2|TRBV5-1|TRBJ2-3|few
CASSDGTSGSSTDTQYF
TGCGCCAGCAGCGACGGGACTAGCGGGTCTAGCACAGATACGCAGTATTTT
>18|.|TRBV27|TRBJ2-1|few
CASSLSRIPKTLYNEQFF
TGTGCCAGCAGTTTATCGAGGATACCAAAAACTCTCTACAATGAGCAGTTCTTC
>15|.|TRBV7-6|TRBJ2-2|many
CASSLVSEGTGELFF
TGTGCCAGCAGCTTAGTATCAGAGGGCACCGGGGAGCTGTTTTTT
>15|TRBD1|TRBV5-5|TRBJ2-2|few
CASRWDRGSTGELFF
TGTGCCAGCAGGTGGGACAGGGGTAGCACCGGGGAGCTGTTTTTT
>15|TRBD2|TRBV5-1|TRBJ2-3|few
CASSLGEGEPDTQYF
TGCGCCAGCAGCTTGGGGGAGGGCGAGCCAGATACGCAGTATTTT
>15|.|TRBV15|TRBJ2-7|few
CATSSAPGGAYEQYF
TGTGCCACCAGCAGTGCCCCCGGCGGTGCCTACGAGCAGTACTTC
>15|.|TRBV2|TRBJ2-7|few
CASSGPGSTTYEQYF
TGTGCCAGCAGTGGTCCCGGGAGCACTACCTACGAGCAGTACTTC
>16|TRBD1|TRBV5-1|TRBJ2-7|medium-sized
CASSLGTGISSYEQYF
TGCGCCAGCAGCTTGGGGACAGGGATCTCCAGCTACGAGCAGTACTTC
>17|.|TRBV7-8|TRBJ1-1|few
CASSSSVVSGINTEAFF
TGTGCCAGCAGCTCTAGTGTAGTGTCGGGTATCAACACTGAAGCTTTCTTT
>13|TRBD2|TRBV29-1|TRBJ2-7|.
CSAGGGGPYGQYF
TGCAGCGCTGGGGGCGGGGGGCCCTACGGGCAGTACTTC
>15|.|TRBV4-1|TRBJ2-7|many
CASSQDTQAVHEQYF
TGCGCCAGCAGCCAAGATACCCAGGCCGTCCACGAGCAGTACTTC
>14|.|TRBV20-1|TRBJ2-7|few
CSARDRGRPYEQYF
TGCAGTGCTAGAGATCGAGGTCGGCCTTACGAGCAGTACTTC
>15|.|TRBV29-1|TRBJ1-2|.
CSVEDGGAIFYGYTF
TGCAGCGTTGAAGATGGAGGAGCGATATTCTATGGCTACACCTTC
>16|.|TRBV6-4|TRBJ1-4|few
CASSDPSGATNEKLFF
TGTGCCAGCAGTGACCCCTCAGGGGCAACTAATGAAAAACTGTTTTTT
>16|.|TRBV7-9|TRBJ2-1|.
CASSLVGTPPYNEQFF
TGTGCCAGCAGCTTAGTGGGGACCCCCCCCTACAATGAGCAGTTCTTC
>13|.|TRBV7-9|TRBJ2-2|few
CASSGKDTGELFF
TGTGCCAGCAGCGGAAAGGACACCGGGGAGCTGTTTTTT
>18|.|TRBV21-1|TRBJ2-2|.
CASSGTAVKTANTGELFF
TGTGCCAGCAGTGGGACAGCCGTAAAAACAGCGAACACCGGGGAGCTGTTTTTT
>15|.|TRBV14|TRBJ1-1|few
CASSQGQPFGSGAFF
TGTGCCAGCAGCCAAGGTCAACCTTTCGGATCTGGGGCTTTCTTT
>15|TRBD1|TRBV7-9|TRBJ2-2|.
CASSIDRGGTGELFF
TGTGCCAGCAGCATAGACAGGGGTGGCACCGGGGAGCTGTTTTTT